This TCR beta chain was found in a study of T cell changes during pregnancy in multiple sclerosis. Here immunoSEQ multiplex PCR was the method, and the copy in TCRdb shows in-frame clones only, minus some. This table has around 70,000 clones, around 90% appearing once. Germline lookup yields CDR1 MDHEN and CDR2 SYDVKM. This CDR3 comprises 15 residues. Trimming stripped 6 bases from V and 0 bases from J, with 12 bases between. Sequencing used CD4+ T cells from peripheral blood mononuclear cells, obtained after pregnancy. V gene TRBV28 combines with J gene TRBJ1-3; D not resolved. The clonotype comes from a female donor with multiple sclerosis, enrolled in a pregnancy study. CDR3 loop: CASREGTLSGNTIYF. CDR3 DNA sequence: TGTGCCAGCAGGGAGGGAACACTCTCTGGAAACACCATATATTTT.